One sample yielded the 19 T cell receptor beta chains listed below, sequenced in a study of T-cell memory formation after mild COVID-19 (dated by TCRdb to about 2021). The method was 5' RACE. Instrument used: Illumina NovaSeq 6000. TCRdb redid the processing of the public reads, applying fastp at Q25 and MiXCR, and retained in-frame beta chains. Identical CDR3 protein sequences are pooled into one entry, listed with their most common genes and DNA. Within this sample are 350,000 to 400,000 distinct CDR3 sequences, with under 25% of them counted one time only. The ten largest make up under 15% of the sample. The sequenced sample consisted of PBMCs or a T cell subset sorted from them (not recorded which). The source is an adult woman who had mild COVID-19 (a few samples of this study predate the infection). The sample titles of this study are shuffled in the database, so cell type and time point are left out; the donor was told from shared clones.

The V call is TRBV6-2 or TRBV6-3, the J call TRBJ2-5; no firm D call. This CDR3 is built from 11 residues. The V and J ends lost 5 bases and 9 bases respectively, with 10 bases between them. Per germline, CDR1 MNHEY and CDR2 SVGEGT. The CDR3 nucleotides are TGTGCCAGCAGTCAGAAGATTTCCCAGTACTTC. The encoded protein is CASSQKISQYF.

This chain links TRBV24-1 with TRBJ1-6, with D possibly being TRBD1 (6 bases). Germline V gives CDR1 KGHDR, CDR2 SFDVKD. The CDR3 contains 16 residues. The V and J ends lost 3 bases and 6 bases respectively, with 14 bases between them. The CDR3 coding sequence is TGTGCCACCAGTGATCTCACAGGGATCCCTAATTCACCCCTCCACTTT. Translated: CATSDLTGIPNSPLHF.

CDR3 bases: TGTGCCAGCAGTCAACAAGGGGCCTACGAGCAGTACTTC. This encodes CASSQQGAYEQYF. This chain joins TRBV27 and TRBJ2-7; possible D gene TRBD1, 5 bases. The CDR3 has 13 amino acids. Germline CDR1 reads MNHEY; CDR2 reads SMNVEV (reference sequence). Trimming shortened V by 5 bases and J by 2 bases, and 10 bases separated the two germline ends.

Many counts were recorded for this clonotype. The J gene is TRBJ2-7, the V gene TRBV7-9, with D uncertain. V gave up 4 bases and J gave up 0 bases, with 4 bases separating them. The germline CDR1 and CDR2 sequences are SEHNR and FQNEAQ (reference sequence). The CDR3 has 12 residues. The CDR3 here is CASSSSSYEQYF. In DNA form, the CDR3 reads TGTGCCAGCAGCTCGAGCTCCTACGAGCAGTACTTC.

This CDR3 reads CASVSGDLNEQYF. The CDR3, as DNA: TGTGCCAGCGTTTCCGGGGACCTCAACGAGCAGTACTTC. This chain joins TRBV7-2 and TRBJ2-7, with D perhaps given as TRBD1 or TRBD2 (5 bases each). The germline V gene has CDR1 SGHTA and CDR2 FQGNSA. The V end was cut by 8 bases, the J end by 5 bases, with 16 bases between. This CDR3 has 13 amino acids.

The chain recombines TRBV20-1 with TRBJ1-2; D might be TRBD1 (6 bases). Trimming took off 0 bases at V and 4 bases at J, with 12 bases between the two ends. The CDR3 loop spans 14 amino acids. CDR1 DFQATT and CDR2 SNEGSKA come from the germline V gene (reference sequence). The DNA for the CDR3 is TGCAGTGCTAGAGATGGGACAACCTCCTATGGCTACACCTTC. Translated, it gives CSARDGTTSYGYTF.

This sequence joins TRBV5-4 and TRBJ2-1, with TRBD2 matching 10 bases. The CDR3 runs to 17 residues. Germline CDR1 and CDR2: SGHNT and YYREEE (reference sequence). J lost 9 bases, V lost 0 bases, and 12 bases had no gene match. CDR3 in DNA: TGTGCCAGCAGCTTGGGTCGTAGCGGGAGGACTGGGGGTGAGCAGTTCTTC. Its translation is CASSLGRSGRTGGEQFF. The variable domain in full, with the rest retrieved from reference TRBV5-4 and TRBJ2-1, is ETGVTQSPTHLIKTRGQQVTLRCSSQSGHNTVSWYQQALGQGPQFIFQYYREEENGRGNFPPRFSGLQFPNYSSELNVNALELDDSALYLCASSLGRSGRTGGEQFFGPGTRLTVL.

This clonotype was found a few times. J is TRBJ1-5 and V is TRBV4-1; the match to TRBD1 covers 7 bases. Per the germline V gene, CDR1 is MGHRA and CDR2 is YSYEKL. With 0 bases clipped from V and 6 bases from J, the junction kept 14 bases outside the gene matches. CDR3 length equals 18 residues. The chain's CDR3 is CASSQEGGMTLSGQPQHF. CDR3 coding DNA: TGCGCCAGCAGCCAAGAAGGGGGCATGACCCTTAGCGGTCAGCCCCAGCATTTT.

In its sample, this clonotype was seen a few times. V usage is TRBV5-5 and J usage is TRBJ2-3; 8 positions agree with TRBD1. Germline V gene data show CDR1 as SGHKS and CDR2 as YYEKEE (reference sequence). The CDR3 loop spans 15 amino acids. Losses at the gene ends were 0 bases for V and 1 base for J; bases not matched to a gene: 1. The CDR3 is CASSLGTGRTDTQYF. The CDR3 bases are TGTGCCAGCAGCTTGGGGACAGGGCGCACAGATACGCAGTATTTT.

This clonotype was observed a handful of times. This chain links TRBV27 with TRBJ2-7, with 7 bases aligning to TRBD1. Germline-derived CDR1 and CDR2 are MNHEY and SMNVEV (reference sequence). V shed 2 bases and J 3 bases; nucleotides not matched to a gene: 4. The CDR3 loop spans 14 amino acids. As DNA, the CDR3 is TGTGCCAGCAGTTTACGGACAGGACGCTACGAGCAGTACTTC. Translation: CASSLRTGRYEQYF.

The V gene is TRBV11-3, the J gene TRBJ2-1, with a weak D call TRBD2 (6 bases). CDR3 length: 16 amino acids. Trimming took off 4 bases at V and 5 bases at J, with 18 bases between the two ends. Germline CDR1 and CDR2: SGHNT and YENEEA. CDR3: CASSSRLGAGDNEQFF. CDR3 sequence (DNA): TGTGCCAGCAGCTCTCGCCTGGGAGCGGGCGACAATGAGCAGTTCTTC.

This chain links TRBV12-3 or TRBV12-4 with TRBJ2-3; D is ambiguous. The CDR3 contains 15 residues. V lost 3 bases, J lost 2 bases, and 12 bases lay in between. Here the CDR3 reads CASSFAASPTDTQYF. As DNA, the CDR3 is TGTGCCAGCAGTTTTGCGGCCTCCCCCACAGATACGCAGTATTTT.

This clonotype has just a few counts. V is TRBV6-2 or TRBV6-3 and J is TRBJ1-5; no clear D gene. The CDR3 covers 14 residues. V lost 8 bases and J 3 bases, leaving 14 bases between the germline ends. Germline CDR1 reads MNHEY; CDR2 reads SVGEGT. The CDR3 sequence is CASVEPGFNQPQHF. CDR3 sequence (DNA): TGTGCCAGCGTGGAACCGGGATTCAATCAGCCCCAGCATTTT.

Comments on this clonotype: This may be a read error: a much more frequent sequence differs by one nucleotide. The chain recombines TRBV6-5 with TRBJ1-1; D is ambiguous. Trimming removed 6 bases at V and 1 base at J, with 9 bases between. The CDR3 loop spans 13 amino acids. Germline values: CDR1 MNHEY, CDR2 SVGAGI. The CDR3 reads CASSSDGNTEAFF. CDR3 coding DNA: TGTGCCAGCAGCTCCGACGGGAACACTGAAGCTTTCTTT.

This clonotype has just a few counts. The V and J genes are TRBV6-6 and TRBJ1-1, with 7 positions matching TRBD1. The V and J ends lost 2 bases and 1 base, in that order; junction bases with no gene match: 10. This CDR3 is 17 amino acids long. Looked up from germline, CDR1 is MNHNY and CDR2 is SVGAGI (reference sequence). CDR3 region: CASSYRQGAYPNTEAFF. The CDR3 nucleotides read TGTGCCAGCAGTTACAGACAGGGTGCTTATCCGAACACTGAAGCTTTCTTT.

V gene TRBV12-3 or TRBV12-4 combines with J gene TRBJ1-5; 9 positions agree with TRBD1. V trimming: 6 bases; J trimming: 6 bases; junction bases outside the gene matches: 9. This CDR3 has 15 amino acids. CDR3 in DNA: TGTGCCAGCAGAATCGGACAGGGGCTCCCTCAGCCCCAGCATTTT. It encodes CASRIGQGLPQPQHF.

The chain links TRBV6-5 to TRBJ1-2; 7 bases map to TRBD1. The CDR3 spans 13 residues. Per germline, CDR1 MNHEY and CDR2 SVGAGI. Germline trimming cut 5 bases from V and 4 bases from J; bases unmatched to any gene: 4. As DNA, the CDR3 is TGTGCCAGCAGTCGACAGGGTATCTATGGCTACACCTTC. This translates into CASSRQGIYGYTF.

This clonotype has a handful of counts. This rearrangement joins TRBV10-3 to TRBJ2-1, with 7 bases matching TRBD2. Germline V gives CDR1 ENHRY, CDR2 SYGVKD. J gave up 0 bases and V 10 bases, and 3 bases lay outside the gene matches. CDR3 length: 13 amino acids. This CDR3 reads CATGGSSYNEQFF. DNA for the CDR3: TGTGCCACCGGCGGGAGCTCCTACAATGAGCAGTTCTTC.

This clonotype was seen many times. The rearrangement uses TRBV7-2 and TRBJ2-5, with D unresolved. CDR1 is SGHTA, CDR2 FQGNSA, per germline. CDR3 length: 13 residues. Trimming stripped 1 base from V and 4 bases from J, with 7 bases between. CDR3 region: CASSLGAVETQYF. DNA of the CDR3: TGTGCCAGCAGCTTAGGGGCCGTAGAGACCCAGTACTTC.